The clone carrying this T cell receptor beta chain was seen a handful of times. The antigen is unknown. The data were taken from a study of blood T cells in healthy people across ages. The study, taken as a whole, reports: Age showed a roughly linear inverse relationship with TCR beta diversity per million T cells. TCR beta diversity correlated strongly with naive T cell percentage.

Trimming took 1 base from V and 7 from J; bases not matched to a gene: 8. CDR1 is SGHDT and CDR2 is YYEEEE in the germline V gene. The CDR3 runs to 16 residues. Drawn from each donor were roughly 10 milliliters of peripheral blood. At least 7 million PBMCs were isolated per sample. Using a J-beta primer mix together with a sample-barcoded 5' primer, a second PCR was run for 7 to 11 cycles. TCRdb processed the 5' RACE reads anew with MiXCR; each CDR3 protein has one entry. The sample yields 1.5 million to 2 million distinct CDR3 sequences, roughly 28% seen once. The sample consisted of blood. The receptor was isolated from a woman in her thirties in good health. The rearrangement joins TRBV5-6 to TRBJ1-6; 7 bases fit TRBD1. CDR3: CASSLIMNRGNSPLHF. DNA for the CDR3: TGTGCCAGCAGCTTGATAATGAACAGGGGCAATTCACCCCTCCACTTT.